This T cell receptor beta chain was retrieved from a study of radiotherapy plus CTLA-4 blockade in lung cancer. The data were produced by immunoSEQ multiplex PCR, yet TCRdb's version contains in-frame clones alone and is incomplete. The sample shows over 14,000 clones, approximately 76% of them seen only once. The germline CDR1 and CDR2 sequences are SGHNT and YENEEA. This CDR3 is built from 15 residues. V trimming: 5 bases; J trimming: 5 bases; junction bases outside the gene matches: 10. This chain uses TRBV11-3 with TRBJ2-7, with 9 bases aligning to TRBD1. The sample here was peripheral blood, taken from a patient treated with radiotherapy plus ipilimumab. This clonotype originated in a human donor with non-small cell lung cancer whose response to radiotherapy plus ipilimumab could not be evaluated. CDR3 nucleotides: TGTGCCAGCAGCCTAACGGGACAGGGTGCCCACGAGCAGTACTTC. Amino acid sequence: CASSLTGQGAHEQYF.